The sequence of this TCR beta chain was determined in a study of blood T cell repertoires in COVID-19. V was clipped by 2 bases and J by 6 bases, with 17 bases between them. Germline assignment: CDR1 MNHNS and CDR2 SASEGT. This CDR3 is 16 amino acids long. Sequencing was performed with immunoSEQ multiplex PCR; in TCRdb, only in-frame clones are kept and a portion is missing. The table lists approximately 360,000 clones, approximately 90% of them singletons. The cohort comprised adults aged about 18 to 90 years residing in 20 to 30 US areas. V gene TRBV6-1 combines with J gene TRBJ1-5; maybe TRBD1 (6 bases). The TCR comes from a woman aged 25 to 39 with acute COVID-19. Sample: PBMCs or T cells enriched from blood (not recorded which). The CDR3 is CASSENYGGVGQPQHF. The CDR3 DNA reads TGTGCCAGCAGTGAAAATTATGGGGGCGTGGGTCAGCCCCAGCATTTT.